The present TCR beta chain was sequenced within a study of blood T cell repertoires in COVID-19. Profiling relied on immunoSEQ multiplex PCR, and the TCRdb table lists in-frame clones only, not all of them. The table lists 210,000 or so clones, roughly four fifths of them singletons, with more than 10% in the top ten. In its sample, this clone was seen once. The TCR comes from a woman aged 35 to 49 with acute or convalescent COVID-19. The sample comprised peripheral blood.

CDR3 sequence: CASSLPLSKRRGNEKLFF. The CDR3 coding sequence is TGTGCCAGCAGCTTACCCCTTTCAAAACGCAGGGGTAATGAAAAACTGTTTTTT. The gene calls are TRBV7-9 and TRBJ1-4; D is perhaps TRBD1 (6 bases). Trimming took off 2 bases at V and 4 bases at J, with 20 bases between the two ends. The CDR3 covers 18 residues. Germline V gene sequence: CDR1 SEHNR, CDR2 FQNEAQ (reference sequence).